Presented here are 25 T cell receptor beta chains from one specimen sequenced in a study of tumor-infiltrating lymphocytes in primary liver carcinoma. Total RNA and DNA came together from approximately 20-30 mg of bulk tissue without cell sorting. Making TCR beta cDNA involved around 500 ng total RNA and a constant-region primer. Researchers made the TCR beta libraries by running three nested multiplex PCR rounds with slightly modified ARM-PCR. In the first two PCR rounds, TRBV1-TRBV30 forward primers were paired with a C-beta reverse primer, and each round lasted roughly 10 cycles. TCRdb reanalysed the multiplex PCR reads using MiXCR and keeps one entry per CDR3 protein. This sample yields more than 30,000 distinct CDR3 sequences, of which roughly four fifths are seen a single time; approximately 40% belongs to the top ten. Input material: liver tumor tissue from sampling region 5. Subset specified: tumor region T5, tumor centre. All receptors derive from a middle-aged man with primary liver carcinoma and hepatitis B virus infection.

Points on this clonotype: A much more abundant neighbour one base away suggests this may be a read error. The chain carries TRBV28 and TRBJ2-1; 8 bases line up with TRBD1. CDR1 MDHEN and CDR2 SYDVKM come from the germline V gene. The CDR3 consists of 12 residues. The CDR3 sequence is CTSSSQGVEQFF. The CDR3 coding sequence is TGTACCAGCAGTTCACAGGGGGTTGAGCAGTTCTTC.

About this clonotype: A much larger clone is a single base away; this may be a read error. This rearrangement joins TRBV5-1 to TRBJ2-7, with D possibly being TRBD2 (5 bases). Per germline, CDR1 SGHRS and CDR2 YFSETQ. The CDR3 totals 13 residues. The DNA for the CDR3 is TGCGCCAGCAGCTTGACGGTAGACTACGAGCGGTACTTC. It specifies CASSLTVDYERYF.

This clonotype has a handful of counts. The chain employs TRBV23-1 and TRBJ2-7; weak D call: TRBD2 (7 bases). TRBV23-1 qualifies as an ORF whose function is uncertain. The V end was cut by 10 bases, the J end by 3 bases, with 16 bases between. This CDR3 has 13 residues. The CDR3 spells CAILRGDNYEQYF. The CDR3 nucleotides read TGCGCCATCTTACGGGGGGACAACTACGAGCAGTACTTC.

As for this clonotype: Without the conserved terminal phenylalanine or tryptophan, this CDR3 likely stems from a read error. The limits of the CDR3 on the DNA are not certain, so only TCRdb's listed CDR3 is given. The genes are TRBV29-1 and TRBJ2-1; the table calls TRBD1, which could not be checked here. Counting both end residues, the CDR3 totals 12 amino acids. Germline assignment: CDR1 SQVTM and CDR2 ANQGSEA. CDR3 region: CSARPGGNEQSL.

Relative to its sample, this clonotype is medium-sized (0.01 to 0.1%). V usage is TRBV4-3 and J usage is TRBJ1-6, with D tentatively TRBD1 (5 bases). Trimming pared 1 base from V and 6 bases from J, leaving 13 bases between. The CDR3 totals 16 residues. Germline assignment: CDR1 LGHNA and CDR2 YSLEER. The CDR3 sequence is CASSQARGAVNSPLHF. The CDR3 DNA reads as TGCGCCAGCAGCCAAGCTCGAGGGGCCGTTAATTCACCCCTCCACTTT.

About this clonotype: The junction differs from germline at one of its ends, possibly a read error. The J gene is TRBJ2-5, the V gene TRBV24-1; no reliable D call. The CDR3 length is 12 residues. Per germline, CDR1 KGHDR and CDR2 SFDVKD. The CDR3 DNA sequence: TGTGCCACCGGTGATTTGATCGGGACCCAGTACTTC. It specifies CATGDLIGTQYF.

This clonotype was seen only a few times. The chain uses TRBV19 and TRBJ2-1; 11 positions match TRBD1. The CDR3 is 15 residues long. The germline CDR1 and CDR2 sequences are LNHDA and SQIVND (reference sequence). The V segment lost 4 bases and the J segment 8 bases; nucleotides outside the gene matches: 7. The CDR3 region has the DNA TGTGCCAGTAGTACTGGACAGGGGGCCTGGGATGAGCAGTTCTTC. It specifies CASSTGQGAWDEQFF.

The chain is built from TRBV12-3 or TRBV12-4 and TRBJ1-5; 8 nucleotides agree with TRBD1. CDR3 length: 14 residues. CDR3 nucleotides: TGTGTCAACAGTAGGACAGGGAGCAATCAGCCCCAGCATTTT. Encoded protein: CVNSRTGSNQPQHF.

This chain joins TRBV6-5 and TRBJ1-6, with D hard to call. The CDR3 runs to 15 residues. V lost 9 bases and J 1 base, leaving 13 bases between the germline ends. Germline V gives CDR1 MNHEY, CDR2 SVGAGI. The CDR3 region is CARRGLGSYNSPLHF. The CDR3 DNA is TGTGCCAGGCGAGGCCTGGGGTCCTATAATTCACCCCTCCACTTT.

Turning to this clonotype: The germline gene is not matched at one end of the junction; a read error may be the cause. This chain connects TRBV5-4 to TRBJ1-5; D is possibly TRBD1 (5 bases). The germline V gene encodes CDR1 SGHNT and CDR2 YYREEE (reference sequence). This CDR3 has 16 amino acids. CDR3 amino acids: CASSLGGRGSNQPPHF. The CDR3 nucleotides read TGTGCCAGCAGCTTGGGGGGTAGGGGTAGCAATCAGCCCCCGCATTTT.

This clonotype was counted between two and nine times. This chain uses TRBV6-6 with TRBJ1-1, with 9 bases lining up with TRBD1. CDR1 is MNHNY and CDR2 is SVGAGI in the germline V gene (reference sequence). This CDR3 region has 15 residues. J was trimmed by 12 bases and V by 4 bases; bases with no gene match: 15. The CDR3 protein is CASSSIGQGSGETFF. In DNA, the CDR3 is TGTGCCAGCAGTTCCATCGGACAGGGGAGCGGCGAAACTTTCTTT.

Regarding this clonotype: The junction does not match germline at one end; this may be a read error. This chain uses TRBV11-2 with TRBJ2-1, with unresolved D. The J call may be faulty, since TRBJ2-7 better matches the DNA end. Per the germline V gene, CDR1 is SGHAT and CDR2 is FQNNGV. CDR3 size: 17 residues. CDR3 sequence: CASSLNWVAFFGNEQYF. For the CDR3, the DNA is TGCGCCAGCAGCTTAAATTGGGTAGCCTTCTTTGGGAATGAGCAGTACTTC.

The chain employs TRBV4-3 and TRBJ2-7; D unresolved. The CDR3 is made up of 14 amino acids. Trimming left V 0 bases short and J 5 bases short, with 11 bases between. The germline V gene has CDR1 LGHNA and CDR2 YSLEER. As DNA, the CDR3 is TGCGCCAGCAGCCAAGAAAGCTCCACAAACGAGCAGTACTTC. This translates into CASSQESSTNEQYF.

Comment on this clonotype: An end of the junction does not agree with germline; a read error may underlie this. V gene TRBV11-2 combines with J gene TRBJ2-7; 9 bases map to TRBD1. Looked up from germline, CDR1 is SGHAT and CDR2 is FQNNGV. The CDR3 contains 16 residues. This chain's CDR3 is CVSSFIQGAIQNEQYF. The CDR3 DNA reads TGTGTCAGCAGCTTCATACAGGGGGCCATACAAAACGAGCAGTACTTT.

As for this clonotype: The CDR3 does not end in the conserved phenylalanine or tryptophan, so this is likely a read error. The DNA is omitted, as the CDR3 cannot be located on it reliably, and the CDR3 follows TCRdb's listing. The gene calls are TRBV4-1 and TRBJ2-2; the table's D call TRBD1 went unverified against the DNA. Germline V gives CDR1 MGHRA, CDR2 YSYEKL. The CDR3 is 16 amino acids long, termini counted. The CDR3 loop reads CASNDLDRGLTGELFV.

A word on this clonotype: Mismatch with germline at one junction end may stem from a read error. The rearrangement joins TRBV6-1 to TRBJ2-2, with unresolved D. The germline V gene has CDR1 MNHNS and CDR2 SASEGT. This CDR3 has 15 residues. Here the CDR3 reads CASSDGSGDTGELFF. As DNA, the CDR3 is TGCGCCAGCAGTGATGGGTCCGGAGACACCGGGGAGCTGTTTTTT.

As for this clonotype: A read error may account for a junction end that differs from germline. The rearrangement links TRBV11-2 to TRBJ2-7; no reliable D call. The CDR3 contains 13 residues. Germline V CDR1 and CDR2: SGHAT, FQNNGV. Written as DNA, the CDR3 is TGTGTCAGCAGCTTAGTTAGGGTGGGCGAGCAGTACTTC. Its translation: CVSSLVRVGEQYF.

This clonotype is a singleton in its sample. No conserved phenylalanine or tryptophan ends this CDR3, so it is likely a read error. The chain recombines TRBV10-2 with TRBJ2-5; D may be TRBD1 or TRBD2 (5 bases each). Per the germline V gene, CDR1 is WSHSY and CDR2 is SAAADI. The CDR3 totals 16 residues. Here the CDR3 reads CASTLGTYTPLETQYI. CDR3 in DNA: TGCGCCAGCACCCTGGGGACCTATACTCCCCTGGAGACTCAGTACATC.

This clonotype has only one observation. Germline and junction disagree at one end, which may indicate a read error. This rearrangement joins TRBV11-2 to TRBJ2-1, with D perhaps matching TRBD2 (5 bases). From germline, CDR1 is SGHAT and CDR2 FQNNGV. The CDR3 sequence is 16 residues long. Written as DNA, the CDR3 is TGTGCCAGCAGCATAGAGCTCCTATCGGGAAAGAATGAGCAGTTCTTC. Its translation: CASSIELLSGKNEQFF.

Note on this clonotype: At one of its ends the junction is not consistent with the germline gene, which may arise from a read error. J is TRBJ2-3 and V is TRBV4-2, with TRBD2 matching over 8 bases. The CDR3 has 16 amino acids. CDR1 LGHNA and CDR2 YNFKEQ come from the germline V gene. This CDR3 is CTSSQDRAGVRDAQYF. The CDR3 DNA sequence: TGTACCAGCAGCCAAGACCGAGCGGGAGTAAGGGATGCGCAGTATTTT.

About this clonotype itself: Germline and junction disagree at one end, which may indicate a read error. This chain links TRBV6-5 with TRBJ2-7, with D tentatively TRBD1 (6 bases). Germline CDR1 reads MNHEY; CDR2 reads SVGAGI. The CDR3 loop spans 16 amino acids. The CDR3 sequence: CASRPRQAASFYEQYF. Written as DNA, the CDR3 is TGTGCCAGCAGGCCTAGACAGGCAGCATCCTTTTACGAGCAATACTTC.

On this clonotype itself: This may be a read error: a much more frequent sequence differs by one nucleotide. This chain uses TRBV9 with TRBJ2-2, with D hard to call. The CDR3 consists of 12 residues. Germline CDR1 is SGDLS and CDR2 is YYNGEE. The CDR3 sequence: CASNANTVELFF. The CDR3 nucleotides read TGTGCCAGCAATGCGAACACCGTGGAGCTGTTTTTT.

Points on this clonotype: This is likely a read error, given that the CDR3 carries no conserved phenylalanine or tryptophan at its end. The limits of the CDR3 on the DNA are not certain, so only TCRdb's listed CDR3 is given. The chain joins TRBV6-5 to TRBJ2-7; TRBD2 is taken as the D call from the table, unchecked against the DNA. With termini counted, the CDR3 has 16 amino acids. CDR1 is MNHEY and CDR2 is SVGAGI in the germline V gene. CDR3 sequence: CTSSALLAGLIYEQNY.

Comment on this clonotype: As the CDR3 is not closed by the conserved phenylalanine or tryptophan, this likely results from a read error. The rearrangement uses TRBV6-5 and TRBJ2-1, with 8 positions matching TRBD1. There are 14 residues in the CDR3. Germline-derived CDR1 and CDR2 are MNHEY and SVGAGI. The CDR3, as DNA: TGTGCCAGTAGTTACCGAGACAGGGGCGATGAGCAGTTCTTA. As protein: CASSYRDRGDEQFL.

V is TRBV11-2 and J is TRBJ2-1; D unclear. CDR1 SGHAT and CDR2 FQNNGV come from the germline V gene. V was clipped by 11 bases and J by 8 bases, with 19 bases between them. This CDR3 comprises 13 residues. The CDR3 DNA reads TGTGCCGGTAGCTTTGACGCCAGCTATGAGCAGTTCTTC. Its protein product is CAGSFDASYEQFF. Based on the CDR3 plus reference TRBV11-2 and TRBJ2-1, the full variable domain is EAGVAQSPRYKIIEKRQSVAFWCNPISGHATLYWYQQILGQGPKLLIQFQNNGVVDDSQLPKDRFSAERLKGVDSTLKIQPAKLEDSAVYLCAGSFDASYEQFFGPGTRLTVL.